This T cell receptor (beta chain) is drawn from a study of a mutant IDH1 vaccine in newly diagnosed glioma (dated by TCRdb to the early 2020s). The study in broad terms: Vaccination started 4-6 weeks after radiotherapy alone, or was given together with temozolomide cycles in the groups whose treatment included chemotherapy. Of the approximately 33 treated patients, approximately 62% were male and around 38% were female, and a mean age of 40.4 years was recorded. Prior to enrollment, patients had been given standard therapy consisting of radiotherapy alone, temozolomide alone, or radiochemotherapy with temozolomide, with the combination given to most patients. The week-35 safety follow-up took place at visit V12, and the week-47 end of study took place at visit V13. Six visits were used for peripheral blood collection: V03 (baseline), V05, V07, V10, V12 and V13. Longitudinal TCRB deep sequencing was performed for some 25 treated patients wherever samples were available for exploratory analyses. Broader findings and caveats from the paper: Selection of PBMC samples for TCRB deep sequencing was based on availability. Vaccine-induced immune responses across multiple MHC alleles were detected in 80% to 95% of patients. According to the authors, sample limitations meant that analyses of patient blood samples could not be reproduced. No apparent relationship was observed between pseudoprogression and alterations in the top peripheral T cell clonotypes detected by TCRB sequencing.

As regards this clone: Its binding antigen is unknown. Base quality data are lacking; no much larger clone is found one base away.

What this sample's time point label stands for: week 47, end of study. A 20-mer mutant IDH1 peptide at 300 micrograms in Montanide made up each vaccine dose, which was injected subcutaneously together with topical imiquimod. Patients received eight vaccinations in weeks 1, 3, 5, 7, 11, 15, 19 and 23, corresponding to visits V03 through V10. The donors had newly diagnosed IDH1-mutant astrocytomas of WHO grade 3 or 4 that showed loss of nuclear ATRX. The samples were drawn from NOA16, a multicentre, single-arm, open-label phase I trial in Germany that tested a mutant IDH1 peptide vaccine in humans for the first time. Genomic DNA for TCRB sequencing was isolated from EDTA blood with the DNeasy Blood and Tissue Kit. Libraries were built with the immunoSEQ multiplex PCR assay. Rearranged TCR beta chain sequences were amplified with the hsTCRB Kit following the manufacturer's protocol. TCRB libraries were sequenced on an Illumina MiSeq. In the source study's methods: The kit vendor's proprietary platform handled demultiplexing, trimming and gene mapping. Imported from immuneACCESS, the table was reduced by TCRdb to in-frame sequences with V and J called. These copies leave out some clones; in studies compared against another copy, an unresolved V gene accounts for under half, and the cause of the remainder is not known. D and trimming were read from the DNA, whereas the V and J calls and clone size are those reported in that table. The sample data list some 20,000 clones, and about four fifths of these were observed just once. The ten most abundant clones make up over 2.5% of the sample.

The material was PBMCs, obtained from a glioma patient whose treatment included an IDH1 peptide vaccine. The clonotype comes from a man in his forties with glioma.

The bases are TGTGCCAGCAGCTTTCTCCCAGGGGGCCCCCACGAGCAGTACTTC. Translated, this gives CASSFLPGGPHEQYF. Recombination joined TRBV7-2 with TRBJ2-7; a stretch of 8 junction bases matches TRBD1. The germline V gene encodes CDR1 SGHTA and CDR2 FQGNSA. From the cysteine through the phenylalanine, the CDR3 covers 15 amino acids. Only the CDR3 DNA is retained, 45 bases long and in frame from the first base. Here V drops 3 bases and J drops 5 bases, and the junction holds 9 bases not matched to any gene.